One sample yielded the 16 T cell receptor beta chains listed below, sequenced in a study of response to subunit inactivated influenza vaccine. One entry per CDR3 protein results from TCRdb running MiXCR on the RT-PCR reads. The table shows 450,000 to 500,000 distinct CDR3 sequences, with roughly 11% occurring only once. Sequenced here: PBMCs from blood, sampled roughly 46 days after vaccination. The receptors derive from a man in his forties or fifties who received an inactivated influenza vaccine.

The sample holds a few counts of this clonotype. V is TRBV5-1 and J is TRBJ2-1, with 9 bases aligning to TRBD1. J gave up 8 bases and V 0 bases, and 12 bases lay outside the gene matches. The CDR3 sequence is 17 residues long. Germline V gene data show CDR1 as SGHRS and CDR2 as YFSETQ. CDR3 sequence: CASSLVGWDRAVDEQFF. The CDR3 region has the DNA TGCGCCAGCAGCTTGGTAGGGTGGGACAGGGCCGTCGATGAGCAGTTCTTC.

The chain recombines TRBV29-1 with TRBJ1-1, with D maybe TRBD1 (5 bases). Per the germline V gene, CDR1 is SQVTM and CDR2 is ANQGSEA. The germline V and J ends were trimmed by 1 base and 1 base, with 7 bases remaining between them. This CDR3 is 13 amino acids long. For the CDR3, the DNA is TGCAGCGTTGAAGGCAGGGCGAACACTGAAGCTTTCTTT. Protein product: CSVEGRANTEAFF.

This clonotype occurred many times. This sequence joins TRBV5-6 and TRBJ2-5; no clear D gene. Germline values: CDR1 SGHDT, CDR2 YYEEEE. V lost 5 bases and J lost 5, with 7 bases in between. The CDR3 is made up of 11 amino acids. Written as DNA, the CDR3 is TGTGCCAGCAGTTTTGTGGAGACCCAGTACTTC. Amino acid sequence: CASSFVETQYF. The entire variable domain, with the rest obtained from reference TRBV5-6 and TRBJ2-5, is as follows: DAGVTQSPTHLIKTRGQQVTLRCSPKSGHDTVSWYQQALGQGPQFIFQYYEEEERQRGNFPDRFSGHQFPNYSSELNVNALLLGDSALYLCASSFVETQYFGPGTRLLVL.

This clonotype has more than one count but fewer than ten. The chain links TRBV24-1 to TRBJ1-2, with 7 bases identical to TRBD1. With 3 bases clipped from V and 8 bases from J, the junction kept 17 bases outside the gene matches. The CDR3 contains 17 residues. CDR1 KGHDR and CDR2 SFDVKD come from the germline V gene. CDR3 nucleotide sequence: TGTGCCACCAGTGATACCGGGACAGATCCCCGTACTATGGGCTACACCTTC. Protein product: CATSDTGTDPRTMGYTF.

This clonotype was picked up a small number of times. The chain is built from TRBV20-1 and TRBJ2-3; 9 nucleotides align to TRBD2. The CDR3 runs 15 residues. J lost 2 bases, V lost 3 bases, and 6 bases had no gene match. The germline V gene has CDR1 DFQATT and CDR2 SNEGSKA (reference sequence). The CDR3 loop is CSARVTSGHTDTQYF. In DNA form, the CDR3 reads TGCAGTGCTAGGGTGACTAGCGGACACACAGATACGCAGTATTTT.

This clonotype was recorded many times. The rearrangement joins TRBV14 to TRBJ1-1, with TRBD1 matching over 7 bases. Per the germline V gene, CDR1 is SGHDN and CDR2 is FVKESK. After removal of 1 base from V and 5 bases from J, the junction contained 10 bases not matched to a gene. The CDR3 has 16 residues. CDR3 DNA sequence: TGTGCCAGCAGCCAAGTCCCGGGACAGAGATGGACTGAAGCTTTCTTT. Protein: CASSQVPGQRWTEAFF.

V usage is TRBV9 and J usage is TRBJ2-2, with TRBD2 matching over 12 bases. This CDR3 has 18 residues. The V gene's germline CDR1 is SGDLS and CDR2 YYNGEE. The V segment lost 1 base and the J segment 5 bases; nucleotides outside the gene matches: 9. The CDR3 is CASSVFSGLAGGTGELFF. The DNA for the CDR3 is TGTGCCAGCAGCGTATTTTCGGGACTAGCGGGCGGGACCGGGGAGCTGTTTTTT.

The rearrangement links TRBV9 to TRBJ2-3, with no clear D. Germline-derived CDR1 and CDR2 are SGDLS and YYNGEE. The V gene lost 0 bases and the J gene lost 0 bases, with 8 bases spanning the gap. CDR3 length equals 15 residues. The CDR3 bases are TGTGCCAGCAGCGTAGACGGTACTAGCACAGATACGCAGTATTTT. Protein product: CASSVDGTSTDTQYF. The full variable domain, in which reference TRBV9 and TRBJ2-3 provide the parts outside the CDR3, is DSGVTQTPKHLITATGQRVTLRCSPRSGDLSVYWYQQSLDQGLQFLIQYYNGEERAKGNILERFSAQQFPDLHSELNLSSLELGDSALYFCASSVDGTSTDTQYFGPGTRLTVL.

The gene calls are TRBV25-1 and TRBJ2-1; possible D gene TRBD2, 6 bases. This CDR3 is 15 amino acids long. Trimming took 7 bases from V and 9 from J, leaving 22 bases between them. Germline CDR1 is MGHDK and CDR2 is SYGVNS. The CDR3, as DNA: TGTGCCAGCAACCCCCGCGGGAAGGAGGATAGTGAGCAGTTCTTC. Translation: CASNPRGKEDSEQFF.

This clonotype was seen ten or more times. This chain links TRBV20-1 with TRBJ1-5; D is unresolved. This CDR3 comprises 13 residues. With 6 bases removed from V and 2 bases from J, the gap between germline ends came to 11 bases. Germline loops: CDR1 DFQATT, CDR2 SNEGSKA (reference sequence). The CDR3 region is CSAPSWGNQPQHF. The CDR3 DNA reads TGCAGTGCCCCTTCGTGGGGCAATCAGCCCCAGCATTTT.

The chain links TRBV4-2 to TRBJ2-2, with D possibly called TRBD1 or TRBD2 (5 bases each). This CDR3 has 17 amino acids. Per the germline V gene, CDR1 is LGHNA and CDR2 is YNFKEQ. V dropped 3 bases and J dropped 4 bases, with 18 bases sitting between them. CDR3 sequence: CASSHPIAGTITGELFF. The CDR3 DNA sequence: TGTGCCAGCAGCCACCCGATCGCCGGGACCATCACCGGGGAGCTGTTTTTT.

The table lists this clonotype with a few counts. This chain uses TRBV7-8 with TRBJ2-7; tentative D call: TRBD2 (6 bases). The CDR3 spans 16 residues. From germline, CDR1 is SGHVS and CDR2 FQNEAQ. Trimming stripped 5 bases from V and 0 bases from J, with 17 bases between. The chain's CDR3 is CASSLRDPASSYEQYF. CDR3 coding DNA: TGTGCCAGCAGCCTGCGGGACCCTGCGAGCTCCTACGAGCAGTACTTC.

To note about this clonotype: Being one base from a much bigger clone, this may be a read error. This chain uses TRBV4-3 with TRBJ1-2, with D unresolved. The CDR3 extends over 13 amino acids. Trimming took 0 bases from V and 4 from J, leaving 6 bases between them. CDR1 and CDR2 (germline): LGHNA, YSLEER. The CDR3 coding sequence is TGCGCCAGCAGCCAAGACAATTTCTATGGCTACACCTTC. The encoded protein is CASSQDNFYGYTF.

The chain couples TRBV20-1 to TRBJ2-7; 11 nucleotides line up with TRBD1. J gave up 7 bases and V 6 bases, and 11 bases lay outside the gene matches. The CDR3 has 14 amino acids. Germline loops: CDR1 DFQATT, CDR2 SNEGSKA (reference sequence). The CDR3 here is CSATSKGQGGEQYF. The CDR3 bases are TGCAGTGCCACCTCTAAGGGACAGGGGGGTGAGCAGTACTTC.

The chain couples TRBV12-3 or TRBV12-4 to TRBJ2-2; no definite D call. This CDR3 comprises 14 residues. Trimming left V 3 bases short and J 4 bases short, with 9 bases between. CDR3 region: CASSFVRRTGELFF. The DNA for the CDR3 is TGTGCCAGCAGTTTCGTCCGTCGCACCGGGGAGCTGTTTTTT.

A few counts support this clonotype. For the CDR3, the DNA is TGTGCCAGCAGTTGCGGGAGGGATAAATGCACCGGGGAGCTGTTTTTT. Residues: CASSCGRDKCTGELFF. The V and J genes are TRBV28 and TRBJ2-2; 9 bases map to TRBD2. The CDR3 runs to 16 residues. With V trimmed by 4 bases and J by 4 bases, 7 bases remained unmatched. Germline V gene lookup returns CDR1 MDHEN and CDR2 SYDVKM.